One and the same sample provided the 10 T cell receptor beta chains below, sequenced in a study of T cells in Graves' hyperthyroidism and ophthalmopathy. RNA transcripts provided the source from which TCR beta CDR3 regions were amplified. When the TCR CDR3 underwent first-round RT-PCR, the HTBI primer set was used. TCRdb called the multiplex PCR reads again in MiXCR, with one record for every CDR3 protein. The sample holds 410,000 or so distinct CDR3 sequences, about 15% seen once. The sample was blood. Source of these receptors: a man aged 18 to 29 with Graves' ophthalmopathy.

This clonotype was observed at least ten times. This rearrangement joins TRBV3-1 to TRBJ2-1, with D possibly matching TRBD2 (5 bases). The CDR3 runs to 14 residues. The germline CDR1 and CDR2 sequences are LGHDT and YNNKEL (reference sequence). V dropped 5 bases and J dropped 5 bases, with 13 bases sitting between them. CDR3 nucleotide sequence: TGTGCCAGCAGCGCCGTTTACGGGGACAATGAGCAGTTCTTC. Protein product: CASSAVYGDNEQFF.

The CDR3 region is CASSPSVGGNGGVNEQFF. The CDR3 DNA sequence: TGTGCCAGCTCACCCTCAGTTGGCGGGAATGGGGGTGTTAATGAGCAGTTCTTC. The chain joins TRBV18 to TRBJ2-1, with TRBD2 as a possible D gene (6 bases). In germline, CDR1 is KGHSH, CDR2 LQKENI. V lost 3 bases to trimming and J lost 7 bases, with 25 bases between them. CDR3 length: 18 residues.

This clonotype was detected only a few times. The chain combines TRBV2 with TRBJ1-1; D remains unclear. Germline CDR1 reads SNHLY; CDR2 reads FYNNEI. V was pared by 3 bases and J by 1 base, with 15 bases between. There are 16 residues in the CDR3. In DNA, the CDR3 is TGTGCCAGCAGTGACCCCTACACTTTTCAGAACACTGAAGCTTTCTTT. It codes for CASSDPYTFQNTEAFF.

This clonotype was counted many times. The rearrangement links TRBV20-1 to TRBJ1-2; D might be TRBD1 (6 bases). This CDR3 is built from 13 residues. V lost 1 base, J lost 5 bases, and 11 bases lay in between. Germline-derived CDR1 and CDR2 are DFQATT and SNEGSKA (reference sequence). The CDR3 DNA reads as TGCAGTGCTAGAGGCCAGGGGCTATATGGCTACACCTTC. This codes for CSARGQGLYGYTF.

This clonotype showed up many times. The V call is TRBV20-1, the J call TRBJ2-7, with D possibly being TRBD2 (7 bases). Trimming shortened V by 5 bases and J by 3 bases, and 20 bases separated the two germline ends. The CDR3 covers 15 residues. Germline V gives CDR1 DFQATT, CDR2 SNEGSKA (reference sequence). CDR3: CSASLRGPLLYEQYF. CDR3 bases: TGCAGTGCTTCCCTGCGGGGGCCCCTCCTCTACGAGCAGTACTTC.

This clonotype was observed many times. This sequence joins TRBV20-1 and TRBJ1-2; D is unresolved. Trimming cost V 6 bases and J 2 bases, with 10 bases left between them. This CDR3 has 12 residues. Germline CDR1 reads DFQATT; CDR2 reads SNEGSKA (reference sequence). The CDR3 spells CSAELVNYGYTF. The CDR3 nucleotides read TGCAGTGCCGAACTTGTAAACTATGGCTACACCTTC.

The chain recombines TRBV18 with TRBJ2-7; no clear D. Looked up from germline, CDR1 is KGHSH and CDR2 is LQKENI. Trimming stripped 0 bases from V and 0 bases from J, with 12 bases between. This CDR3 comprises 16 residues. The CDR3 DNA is TGTGCCAGCTCACCACCGCAATCACAGAGCTCCTACGAGCAGTACTTC. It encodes CASSPPQSQSSYEQYF.

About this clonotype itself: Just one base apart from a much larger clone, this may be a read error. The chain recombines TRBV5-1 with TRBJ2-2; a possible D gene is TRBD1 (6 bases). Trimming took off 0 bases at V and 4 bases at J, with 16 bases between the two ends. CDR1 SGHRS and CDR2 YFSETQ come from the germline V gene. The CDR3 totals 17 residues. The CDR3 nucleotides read TGCGCCAGCAGCTTGGGCACCAGGGGCCGGAGCACCGGGGAGCTGTTTTTT. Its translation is CASSLGTRGRSTGELFF.

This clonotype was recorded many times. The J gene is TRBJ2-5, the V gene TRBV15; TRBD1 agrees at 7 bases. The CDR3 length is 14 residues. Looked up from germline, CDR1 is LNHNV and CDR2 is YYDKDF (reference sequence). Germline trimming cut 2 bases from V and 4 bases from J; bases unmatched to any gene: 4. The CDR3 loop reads CATSRRDSRETQYF. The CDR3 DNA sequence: TGTGCCACCAGCAGACGGGACAGTCGAGAGACCCAGTACTTC.

This CDR3 reads CASSSNRGSNQPQHF. CDR3 coding DNA: TGTGCCAGCAGTTCCAACAGGGGAAGCAATCAGCCCCAGCATTTT. This chain links TRBV2 with TRBJ1-5; 7 nucleotides line up with TRBD1. This CDR3 region has 15 residues. J gave up 1 base and V 5 bases, and 5 bases lay outside the gene matches. Germline V gives CDR1 SNHLY, CDR2 FYNNEI.